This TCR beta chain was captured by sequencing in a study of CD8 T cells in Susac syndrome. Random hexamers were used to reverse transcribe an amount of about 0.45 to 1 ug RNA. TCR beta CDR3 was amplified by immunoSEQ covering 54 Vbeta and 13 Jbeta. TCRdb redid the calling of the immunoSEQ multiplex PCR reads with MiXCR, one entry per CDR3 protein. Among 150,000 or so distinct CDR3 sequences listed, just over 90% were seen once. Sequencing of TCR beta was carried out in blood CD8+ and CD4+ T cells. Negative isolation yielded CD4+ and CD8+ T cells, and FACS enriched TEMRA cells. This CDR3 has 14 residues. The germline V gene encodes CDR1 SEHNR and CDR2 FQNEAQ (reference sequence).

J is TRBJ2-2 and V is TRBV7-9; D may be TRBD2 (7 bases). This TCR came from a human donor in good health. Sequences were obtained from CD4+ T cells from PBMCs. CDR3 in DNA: TGTGCAGGCACGGGGGGCGCGAGCACCGGGGAGCTGTTTTTT. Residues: CAGTGGASTGELFF.